These T cell receptor beta chains were read from a single sample in a study of blood T cells in healthy people across ages. TCRdb recomputed calls from the 5' RACE reads with MiXCR, one row per CDR3 protein. The table shows 650,000 or so distinct CDR3 sequences, with more than 45% occurring only once. Sequenced sample: blood. The source of these receptors is a woman older than 75 in good health. Both conserved end residues are part of each CDR3. The D gene is left open where the match is weak. Clone size is stated in some rows and not others, as once, few, many or a class when expanded.

TRBJ1-5 TRBV20-1 . . TGCAGTGCTCCCCGACCGGGGGCGCGAAGCAATCAGCCCCAGCATTTT CSAPRPGARSNQPQHF
TRBJ2-7 TRBV28 . . TGTGCCAGCAGGTATGGGGGCGAGCAGTACTTC CASRYGGEQYF
TRBJ1-4 TRBV15 . TRBD1 TGTGCCACCAGCGGAGAGGGGGCCGCAACTAATGAAAAACTGTTTTTT CATSGEGAATNEKLFF
TRBJ2-5 TRBV5-1 . . TGCGCCAGCAGCTTGACACTAGGCGGTGGGACCCAGTACTTC CASSLTLGGGTQYF
TRBJ2-7 TRBV7-2 few . TGTGCCAGCAGTCCGGCTTATGGGCACGAGCAGTACTTC CASSPAYGHEQYF
TRBJ2-7 TRBV4-3 . . TGCGCCAGCAGCCAACCCCTCAACTACGAGCAGTACTTC CASSQPLNYEQYF
TRBJ2-1 TRBV6-5 many . TGTGCCAGCAGTCCGGGTCTCTTAGGTGAGCAGTTCTTC CASSPGLLGEQFF
TRBJ2-5 TRBV9 . TRBD2 TGTGCCAGCAGCACCCCCAGCGGGGGGCAAGAGACCCAGTACTTC CASSTPSGGQETQYF
TRBJ2-2 TRBV7-3 few TRBD1 TGTGCCAGCGGGACAGCCTACGGCGGGGAGCTGTTTTTT CASGTAYGGELFF
TRBJ2-5 TRBV9 . TRBD2 TGTGCCAGCAGCGGCCGGACTAGCGGGGGGCTGGAGACCCAGTACTTC CASSGRTSGGLETQYF
TRBJ2-2 TRBV5-1 . TRBD1 TGCGCCAGCAGCTTGTGGGACAGCACCGGGGAGCTGTTTTTT CASSLWDSTGELFF
TRBJ1-5 TRBV29-1 many . TGCAGCGTTGTTGTGGGGCCCTGGGACGGCAATCAGCCCCAGCATTTT CSVVVGPWDGNQPQHF
TRBJ2-3 TRBV25-1 . TRBD2 TGTGCCAGCAGTGAGGGACTAGCGGAAAGCACAGATACGCAGTATTTT CASSEGLAESTDTQYF
TRBJ1-1 TRBV7-9 . . TGTGCCAGCATCCTCGTCAGCGGGGGTGCCACTGAAGCTTTCTTT CASILVSGGATEAFF
TRBJ2-3 TRBV6-5 . . TGTGCCAGCAGCCCAGGGGGGCGTAGCACAGATACGCAGTATTTT CASSPGGRSTDTQYF
TRBJ2-5 TRBV4-3 once TRBD2 TGCGCCAGCAGCCAAGATAGCGGGGTAGCTAGGGAGACCCAGTACTTC CASSQDSGVARETQYF
TRBJ1-6 TRBV7-2 . . TGTGCCAGCAGCTTAGTCGGGAGAGGTTCACCCCTCCACTTT CASSLVGRGSPLHF
TRBJ2-7 TRBV19 . . TGTGCCAGTAGTTGGGATGGGGCCTACAATGAGCAGTACTTC CASSWDGAYNEQYF
TRBJ1-5 TRBV28 . TRBD1 TGTGCCAGCAGGGAAGGCGGGACAGGGTCTCAGCCCCAGCATTTT CASREGGTGSQPQHF
TRBJ1-1 TRBV30 few . TGTGCCTGGACCCGGCCCCCGGAACGGACTGAAGCTTTCTTT CAWTRPPERTEAFF
TRBJ2-1 TRBV5-1 many . TGCGCCAGCAGCTTGGTTCAGAATAACTACAATGAGCAGTTCTTC CASSLVQNNYNEQFF
TRBJ2-1 TRBV5-1 many TRBD2 TGCGCCAGCAGCTTCGGGCTAGCGGGAGCCCCTTACAATGAGCAGTTCTTC CASSFGLAGAPYNEQFF
TRBJ2-5 TRBV19 . . TGTGCCACCTCGGGGACCAAACTCGTCCAAGAGACCCAGTACTTC CATSGTKLVQETQYF
TRBJ2-6 TRBV11-2 . . TGTGCCAGCAGCAGAGACAGGTCTAGCTCTGGGGCCAACGTCCTGACTTTC CASSRDRSSSGANVLTF
TRBJ2-7 TRBV30 many . TGTGCCTGGAGCCACAGGGATGGGATCTACGAGCAGTACTTC CAWSHRDGIYEQYF
TRBJ1-1 TRBV12-3/TRBV12-4 . . TGTGCCAGCAGTTTTGATCCCCCGGTGACTGAAGCTTTCTTT CASSFDPPVTEAFF
TRBJ2-3 TRBV7-6 many . TGTGCCAGCAGCTTAGTCTGGCAGGGCACAGATACGCAGTATTTT CASSLVWQGTDTQYF
TRBJ2-3 TRBV15 many . TGTGCCACCAGCAGTCCCGGACCAACAGATACGCAGTATTTT CATSSPGPTDTQYF
TRBJ1-1 TRBV6-5 many . TGTGCCAGCAGTTACTCAGGGTACCAGGGCAGCACTGAAGCTTTCTTT CASSYSGYQGSTEAFF
TRBJ2-2 TRBV28 few . TGTGCCAGCAGTTTAGTCGGTTTCCCCGGGGAGCTGTTTTTT CASSLVGFPGELFF
TRBJ2-7 TRBV5-4 once . TGTGCCAGCAGGCCCTCGTGGGGTTACGAGCAGTACTTC CASRPSWGYEQYF
TRBJ2-1 TRBV15 once TRBD2 TGTGCCACCGGGCTAGCGGAGACTAATGAGCAGTTCTTC CATGLAETNEQFF
TRBJ2-1 TRBV5-1 . . TGCGCCAGCAGCTTGGCCCTTAGTGAGGGGCAGTTCTTC CASSLALSEGQFF
TRBJ2-5 TRBV2 many . TGTGCCAGCAGTGCTTGGACTAACCAAGAGACCCAGTACTTC CASSAWTNQETQYF
TRBJ2-1 TRBV29-1 . . TGCAGCGTTGAAGATAGAGACCCACCGCCATCCTACAATGAGCAGTTCTTC CSVEDRDPPPSYNEQFF
TRBJ2-1 TRBV29-1 . . TGCAGCGCGGTCAACAATGAGCAGTTCTTC CSAVNNEQFF
TRBJ1-5 TRBV18 . . TGTGCCAGCTCACCCATGGGCGGGGGCGCAGGTCAGCCCCAGCATTTT CASSPMGGGAGQPQHF
TRBJ1-1 TRBV25-1 few TRBD1 TGTGCCAGCAGACCTGCGACAGGGAAGAACACTGAAGCTTTCTTT CASRPATGKNTEAFF
TRBJ2-1 TRBV5-1 few TRBD2 TGCGCCAGCAGCTGGGTACTAGCGGGGGGGAGTGAGCAGTTCTTC CASSWVLAGGSEQFF
TRBJ2-1 TRBV15 . TRBD2 TGTGCCACCAGCAGCCGAATGACTAGCGGTGACAATGAGCAGTTCTTC CATSSRMTSGDNEQFF
TRBJ2-3 TRBV27 . TRBD2 TGTGCCAGCAGTATAGCGGGGGGTCGATTCACAGATACGCAGTATTTT CASSIAGGRFTDTQYF